The 6 T cell receptor beta chains presented below share a single source sample, sequenced in a study of T cell responses to AZD1222 COVID-19 vaccine. Using immunoSEQ multiplex PCR, the repertoire was profiled, and TCRdb retains in-frame clones only, with some absent. Of under 200,000 clones in the sample, just over 90% are singletons; the top ten hold about 3.5%. The sequences come from peripheral blood, collected 28 days after the second dose of the MenACWY control vaccine. These receptors were obtained from an adult who received the MenACWY meningococcal vaccine as a control.

This chain uses TRBV15 with TRBJ2-3; 8 bases are a match to TRBD2. After removal of 2 bases from V and 6 bases from J, the junction contained 7 bases not matched to a gene. The CDR3 runs 15 residues. In germline, CDR1 is LNHNV, CDR2 YYDKDF (reference sequence). In nucleotides, the CDR3 is TGTGCCACCAGCAGACTAGCGGGCGGGCTGGATACGCAGTATTTT. Translating it yields CATSRLAGGLDTQYF.

The rearrangement joins TRBV21-1 to TRBJ2-4; the table's D call of TRBD1 was not tested on the DNA. TRBV21-1 is tagged as a pseudogene. The CDR3 is 20 residues long. CDR3 amino acids: CASSKESDSRYPSAKNIQYF. CDR3 nucleotides: TGTGCCAGCAGCAAAGAATCAGACAGTCGATACCCATCAGCCAAAAACATTCAGTACTTC.

This chain links TRBV5-1 with TRBJ2-1, with 10 bases matching TRBD2. Germline loops: CDR1 SGHRS, CDR2 YFSETQ. V lost 5 bases to trimming and J lost 8 bases; unmatched junction nucleotides: 10. This CDR3 spans 15 amino acids. The chain's CDR3 is CASRSGTSARHEQFF. The CDR3 DNA reads TGCGCCAGCAGGAGTGGGACTAGCGCACGGCATGAGCAGTTCTTC.

This clone has a single count. The V call is TRBV27, the J call TRBJ2-2; 10 bases are shared with TRBD2. V shed 3 bases and J 5 bases; nucleotides not matched to a gene: 3. Looked up from germline, CDR1 is MNHEY and CDR2 is SMNVEV (reference sequence). This CDR3 is 15 amino acids long. The CDR3 bases are TGTGCCAGCAGTTTTCTAGCGGGAGCTACCGGGGAGCTGTTTTTT. It yields the protein CASSFLAGATGELFF.

The V gene is TRBV3-1 (or the pseudogene TRBV3-2), the J gene TRBJ2-2; 8 bases are a match to TRBD1. The CDR3 is made up of 15 amino acids. Germline CDR1 is LGHDT and CDR2 is YNNKEL (reference sequence). With 6 bases clipped from V and 4 bases from J, the junction kept 7 bases outside the gene matches. The CDR3 region has the DNA TGTGCCAGCAGGTCCCGGGACAGGCGCACCGGGGAGCTGTTTTTT. This translates into CASRSRDRRTGELFF.

This clone has only one observation. The V call is TRBV29-1, the J call TRBJ2-3; TRBD2 agrees at 11 bases. Trimming took 7 bases from V and 2 from J; bases not matched to a gene: 11. The germline V gene encodes CDR1 SQVTM and CDR2 ANQGSEA. The CDR3 contains 16 residues. The chain's CDR3 is CSAKGGLAGPTDTQYF. The CDR3 region has the DNA TGCAGCGCAAAGGGCGGACTAGCGGGCCCCACAGATACGCAGTATTTT.